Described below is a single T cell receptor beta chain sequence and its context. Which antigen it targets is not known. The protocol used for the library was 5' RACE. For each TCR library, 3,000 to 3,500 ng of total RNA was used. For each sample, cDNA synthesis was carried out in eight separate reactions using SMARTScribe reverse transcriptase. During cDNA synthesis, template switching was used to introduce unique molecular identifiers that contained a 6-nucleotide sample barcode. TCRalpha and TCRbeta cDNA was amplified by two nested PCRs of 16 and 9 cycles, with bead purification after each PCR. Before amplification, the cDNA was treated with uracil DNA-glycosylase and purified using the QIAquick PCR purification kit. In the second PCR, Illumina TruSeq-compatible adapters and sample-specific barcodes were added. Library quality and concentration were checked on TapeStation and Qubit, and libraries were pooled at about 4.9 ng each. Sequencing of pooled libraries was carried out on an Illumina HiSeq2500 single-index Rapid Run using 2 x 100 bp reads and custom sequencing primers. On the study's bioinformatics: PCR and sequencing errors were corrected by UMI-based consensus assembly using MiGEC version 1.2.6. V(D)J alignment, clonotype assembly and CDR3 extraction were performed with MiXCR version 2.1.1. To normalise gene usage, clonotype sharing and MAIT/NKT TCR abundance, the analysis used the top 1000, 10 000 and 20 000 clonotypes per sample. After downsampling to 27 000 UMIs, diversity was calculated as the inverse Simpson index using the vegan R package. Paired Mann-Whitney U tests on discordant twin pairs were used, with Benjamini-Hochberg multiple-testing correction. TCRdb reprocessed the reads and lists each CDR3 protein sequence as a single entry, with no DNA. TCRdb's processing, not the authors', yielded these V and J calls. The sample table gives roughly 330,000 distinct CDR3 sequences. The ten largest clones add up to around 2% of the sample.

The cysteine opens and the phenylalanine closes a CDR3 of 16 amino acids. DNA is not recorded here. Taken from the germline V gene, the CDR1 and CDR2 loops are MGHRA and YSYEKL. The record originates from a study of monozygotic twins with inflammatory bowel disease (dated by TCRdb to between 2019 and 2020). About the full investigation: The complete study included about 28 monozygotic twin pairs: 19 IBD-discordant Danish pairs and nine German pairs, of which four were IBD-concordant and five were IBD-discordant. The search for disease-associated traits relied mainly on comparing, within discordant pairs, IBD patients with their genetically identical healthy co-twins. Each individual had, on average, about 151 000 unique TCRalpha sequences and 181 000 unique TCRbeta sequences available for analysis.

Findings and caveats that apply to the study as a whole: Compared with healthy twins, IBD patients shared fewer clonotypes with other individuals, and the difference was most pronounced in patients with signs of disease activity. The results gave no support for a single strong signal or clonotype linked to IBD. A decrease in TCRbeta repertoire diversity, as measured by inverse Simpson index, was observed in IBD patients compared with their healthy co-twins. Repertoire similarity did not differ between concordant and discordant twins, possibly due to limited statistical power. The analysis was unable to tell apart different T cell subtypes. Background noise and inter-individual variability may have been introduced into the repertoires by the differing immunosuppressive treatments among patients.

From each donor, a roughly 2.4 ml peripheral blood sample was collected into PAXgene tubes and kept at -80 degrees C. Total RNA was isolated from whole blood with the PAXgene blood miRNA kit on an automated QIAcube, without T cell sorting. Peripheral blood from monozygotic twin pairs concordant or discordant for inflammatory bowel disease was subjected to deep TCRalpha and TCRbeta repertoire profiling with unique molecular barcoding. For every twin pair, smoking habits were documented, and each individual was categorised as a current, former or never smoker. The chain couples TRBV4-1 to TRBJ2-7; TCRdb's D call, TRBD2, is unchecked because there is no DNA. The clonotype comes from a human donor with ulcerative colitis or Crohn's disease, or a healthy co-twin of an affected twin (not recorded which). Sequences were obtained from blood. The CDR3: CASSQYSGRAINEQYF.